What follows is one TCR beta chain and its context. The target antigen is unknown. Trimming pared 2 bases from V and 2 bases from J, leaving 9 bases between. CDR3 size: 14 residues. Germline assignment: CDR1 MNHEY and CDR2 SVGAGI. The record originates from a study of early T cells in non-severe SARS-CoV-2 infection. Looking at the study overall: Chains were unpaired, as sequencing was done on bulk RNA from unsorted whole blood. Study-level findings and limits: Private and CD4 specificities were missed by VDJdb matching, which favored anti-spike CD8 responses.

Researchers tagged individual cDNA molecules with unique molecular identifiers. Each CDR3 protein is one row after TCRdb ran MiXCR on the 5' RACE reads. The data contain roughly 88,000 distinct CDR3 sequences, roughly 15% of them singletons. The receptor comes from an adult who was a healthcare worker with PCR-confirmed SARS-CoV-2 infection or an uninfected control (not recorded which). The chain links TRBV6-5 to TRBJ1-2, with TRBD1 as a possible D gene (6 bases). Source material: whole blood. CDR3 DNA: TGTGCCAGCAGTTACGGCAGGGGCAACTATGGCTACACCTTC. Its protein is CASSYGRGNYGYTF.